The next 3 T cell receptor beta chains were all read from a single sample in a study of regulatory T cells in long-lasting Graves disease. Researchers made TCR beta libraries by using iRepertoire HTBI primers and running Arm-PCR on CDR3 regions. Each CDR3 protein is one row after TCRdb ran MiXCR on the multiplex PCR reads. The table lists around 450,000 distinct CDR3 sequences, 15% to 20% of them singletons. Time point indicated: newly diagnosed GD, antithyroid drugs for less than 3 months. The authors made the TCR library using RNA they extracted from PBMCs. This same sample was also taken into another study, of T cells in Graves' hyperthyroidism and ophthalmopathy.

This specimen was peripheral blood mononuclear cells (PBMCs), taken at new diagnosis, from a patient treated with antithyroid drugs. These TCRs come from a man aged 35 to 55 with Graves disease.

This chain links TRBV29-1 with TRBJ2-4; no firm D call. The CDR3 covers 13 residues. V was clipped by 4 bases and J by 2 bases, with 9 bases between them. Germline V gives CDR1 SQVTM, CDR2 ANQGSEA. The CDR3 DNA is TGCAGCGTTGGCTTTAAGTCCAAAAACATTCAGTACTTC. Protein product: CSVGFKSKNIQYF.

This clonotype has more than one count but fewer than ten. The CDR3 loop is CSAGQGQPYGYTF. CDR3 sequence (DNA): TGCAGTGCTGGACAGGGGCAGCCATACGGCTACACCTTC. This chain connects TRBV20-1 to TRBJ1-2; 9 bases are shared with TRBD1. The CDR3 runs 13 residues. V was clipped by 5 bases and J by 8 bases; unmatched bases: 9. Germline values: CDR1 DFQATT, CDR2 SNEGSKA (reference sequence).

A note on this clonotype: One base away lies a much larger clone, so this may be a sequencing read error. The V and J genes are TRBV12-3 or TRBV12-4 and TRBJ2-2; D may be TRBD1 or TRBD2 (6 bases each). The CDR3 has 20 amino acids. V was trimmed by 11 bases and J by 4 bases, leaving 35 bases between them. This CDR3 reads CACTKVGALRFKGGTGELFF. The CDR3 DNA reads TGTGCCTGCACCAAAGTGGGGGCCCTCCGGTTCAAGGGGGGCACCGGGGAGCTGTTTTTT.